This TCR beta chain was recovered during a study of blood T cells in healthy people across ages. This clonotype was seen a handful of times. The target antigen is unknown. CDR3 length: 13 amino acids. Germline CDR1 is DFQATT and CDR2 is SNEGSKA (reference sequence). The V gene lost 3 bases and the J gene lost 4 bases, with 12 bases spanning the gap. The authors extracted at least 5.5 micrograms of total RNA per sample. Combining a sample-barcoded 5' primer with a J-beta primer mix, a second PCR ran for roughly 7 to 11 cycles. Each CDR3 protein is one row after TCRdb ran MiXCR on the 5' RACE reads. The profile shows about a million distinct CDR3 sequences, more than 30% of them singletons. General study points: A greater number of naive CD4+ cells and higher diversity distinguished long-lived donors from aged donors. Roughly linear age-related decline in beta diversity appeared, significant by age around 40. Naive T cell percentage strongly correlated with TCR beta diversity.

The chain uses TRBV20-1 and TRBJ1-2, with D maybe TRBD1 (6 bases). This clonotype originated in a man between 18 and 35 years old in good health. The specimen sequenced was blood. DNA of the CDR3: TGCAGTGCTAGGGCCACAGGGTTCTATGGCTACACCTTC. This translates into CSARATGFYGYTF.